This entry is about one T cell receptor (beta chain). The antigen remains unidentified. This sample was included in a study of regulatory dendritic cells for organ transplantation. Study findings and constraints: Resting memory CD8+ T cells held the most alloreactive clonotypes. Between individuals, the alloreactive memory CD8+ T cell pool differed considerably.

The CDR3 runs 17 residues. Germline-derived CDR1 and CDR2 are GTSNPN and SVGIG (reference sequence). V lost 0 bases to trimming and J lost 4 bases; unmatched junction nucleotides: 13. Using immunoSEQ multiplex PCR, the repertoire was profiled, and TCRdb retains in-frame clones only, with some absent. In the table there are some 35,000 clones, about 89% of which are singletons. The sequence derives from a human donor in good health. This chain connects TRBV30 to TRBJ1-2; 8 bases fit TRBD1. The sequenced material came from naive CD4+ T cells from blood. The subset here: CD45RA+ naive T cells. CDR3 nucleotide sequence: TGTGCCTGGAGTGTTGGGGGTACAGGGGGATACCTCTATGGCTACACCTTC. Residues: CAWSVGGTGGYLYGYTF. Drawing the rest from reference TRBV30 and TRBJ1-2, the complete variable domain is SQTIHQWPATLVQPVGSPLSLECTVEGTSNPNLYWYRQAAGRGLQLLFYSVGIGQISSEVPQNLSASRPQDRQFILSSKKLLLSDSGFYLCAWSVGGTGGYLYGYTFGSGTRLTVV.